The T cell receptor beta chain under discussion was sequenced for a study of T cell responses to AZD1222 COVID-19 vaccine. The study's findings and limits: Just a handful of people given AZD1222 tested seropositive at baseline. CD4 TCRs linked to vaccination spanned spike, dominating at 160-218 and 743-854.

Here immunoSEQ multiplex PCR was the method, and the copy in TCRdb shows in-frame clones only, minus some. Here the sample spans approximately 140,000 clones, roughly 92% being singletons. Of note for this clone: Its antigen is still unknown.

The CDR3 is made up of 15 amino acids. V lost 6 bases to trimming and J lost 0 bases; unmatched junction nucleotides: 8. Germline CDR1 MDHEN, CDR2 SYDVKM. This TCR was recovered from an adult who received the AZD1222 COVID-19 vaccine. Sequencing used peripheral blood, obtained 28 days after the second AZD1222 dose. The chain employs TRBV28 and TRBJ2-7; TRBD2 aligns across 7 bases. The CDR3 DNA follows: TGTGCCAGCAGGGGAAGCGGGGCTACCTCCTACGAGCAGTACTTC. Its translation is CASRGSGATSYEQYF.